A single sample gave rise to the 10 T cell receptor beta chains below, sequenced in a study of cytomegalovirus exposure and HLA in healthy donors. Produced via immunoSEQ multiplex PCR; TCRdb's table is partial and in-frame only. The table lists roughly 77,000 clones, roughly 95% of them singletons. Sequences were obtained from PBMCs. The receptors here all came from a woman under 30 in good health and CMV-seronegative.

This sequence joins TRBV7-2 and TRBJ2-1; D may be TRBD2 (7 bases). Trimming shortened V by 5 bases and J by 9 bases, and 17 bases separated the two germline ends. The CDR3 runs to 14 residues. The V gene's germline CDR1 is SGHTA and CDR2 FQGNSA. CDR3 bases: TGTGCCAGCAGCCCTTCCGGGGGGCATACTGAGCAGTTCTTC. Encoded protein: CASSPSGGHTEQFF.

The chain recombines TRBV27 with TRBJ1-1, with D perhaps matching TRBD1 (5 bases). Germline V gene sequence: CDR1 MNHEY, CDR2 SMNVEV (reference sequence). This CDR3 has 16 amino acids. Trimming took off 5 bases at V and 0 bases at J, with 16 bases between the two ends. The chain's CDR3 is CASSTAGIGMNTEAFF. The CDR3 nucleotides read TGTGCCAGCAGTACTGCAGGGATAGGGATGAACACTGAAGCTTTCTTT.

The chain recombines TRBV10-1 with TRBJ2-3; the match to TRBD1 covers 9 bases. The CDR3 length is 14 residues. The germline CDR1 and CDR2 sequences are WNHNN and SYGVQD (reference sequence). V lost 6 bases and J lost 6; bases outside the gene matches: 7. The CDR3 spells CASSWDRELDTQYF. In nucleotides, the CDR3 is TGCGCCAGCAGCTGGGACAGGGAGTTGGATACGCAGTATTTT.

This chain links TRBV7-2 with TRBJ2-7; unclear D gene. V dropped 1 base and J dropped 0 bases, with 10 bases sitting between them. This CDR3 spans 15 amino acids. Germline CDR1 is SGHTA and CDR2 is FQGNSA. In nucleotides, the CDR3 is TGTGCCAGCAGCTTAGATCACACAGTCTCCTACGAGCAGTACTTC. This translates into CASSLDHTVSYEQYF.

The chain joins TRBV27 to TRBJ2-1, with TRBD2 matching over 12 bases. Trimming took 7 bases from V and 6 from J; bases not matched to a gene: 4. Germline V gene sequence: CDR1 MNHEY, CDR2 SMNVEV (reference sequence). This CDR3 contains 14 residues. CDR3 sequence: CASIGGLAGNEQFF. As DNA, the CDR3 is TGTGCCAGCATCGGGGGACTAGCGGGCAATGAGCAGTTCTTC.

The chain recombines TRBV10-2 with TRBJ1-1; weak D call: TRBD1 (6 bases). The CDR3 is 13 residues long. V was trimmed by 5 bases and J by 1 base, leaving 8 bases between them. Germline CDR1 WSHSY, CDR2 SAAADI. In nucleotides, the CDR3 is TGCGCCAGCAGTTTAGGGGGGAACACTGAAGCTTTCTTT. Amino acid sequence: CASSLGGNTEAFF.

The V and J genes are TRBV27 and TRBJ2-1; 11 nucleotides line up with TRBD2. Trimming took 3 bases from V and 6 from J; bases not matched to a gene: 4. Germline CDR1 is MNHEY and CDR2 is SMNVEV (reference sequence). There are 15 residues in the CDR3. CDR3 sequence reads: CASSLIAGGLNEQFF. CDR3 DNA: TGTGCCAGCAGTTTGATAGCGGGAGGGCTCAATGAGCAGTTCTTC.

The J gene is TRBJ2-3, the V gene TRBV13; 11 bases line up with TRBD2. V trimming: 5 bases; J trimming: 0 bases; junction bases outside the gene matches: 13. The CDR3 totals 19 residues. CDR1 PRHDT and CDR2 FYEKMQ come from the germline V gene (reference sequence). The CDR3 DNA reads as TGTGCCAGCAGCAGAAAACCCGGGACTAGCGGATCTAGCACAGATACGCAGTATTTT. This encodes CASSRKPGTSGSSTDTQYF.

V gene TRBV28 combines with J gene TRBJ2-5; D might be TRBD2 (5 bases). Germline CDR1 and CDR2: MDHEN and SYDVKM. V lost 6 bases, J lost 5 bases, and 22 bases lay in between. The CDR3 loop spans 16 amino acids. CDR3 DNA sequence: TGTGCCAGCAGGGTAAAAGACGGACTCCTCGACGAGACCCAGTACTTC. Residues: CASRVKDGLLDETQYF. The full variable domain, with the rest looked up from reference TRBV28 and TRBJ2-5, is DVKVTQSSRYLVKRTGEKVFLECVQDMDHENMFWYRQDPGLGLRLIYFSYDVKMKEKGDIPEGYSVSREKKERFSLILESASTNQTSMYLCASRVKDGLLDETQYFGPGTRLLVL.

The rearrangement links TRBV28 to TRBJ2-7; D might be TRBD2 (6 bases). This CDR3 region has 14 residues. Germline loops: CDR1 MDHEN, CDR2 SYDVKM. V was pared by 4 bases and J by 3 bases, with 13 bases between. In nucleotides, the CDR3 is TGTGCCAGCAGTTCATTTGGGAGGAGCTACGAGCAGTACTTC. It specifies CASSSFGRSYEQYF.